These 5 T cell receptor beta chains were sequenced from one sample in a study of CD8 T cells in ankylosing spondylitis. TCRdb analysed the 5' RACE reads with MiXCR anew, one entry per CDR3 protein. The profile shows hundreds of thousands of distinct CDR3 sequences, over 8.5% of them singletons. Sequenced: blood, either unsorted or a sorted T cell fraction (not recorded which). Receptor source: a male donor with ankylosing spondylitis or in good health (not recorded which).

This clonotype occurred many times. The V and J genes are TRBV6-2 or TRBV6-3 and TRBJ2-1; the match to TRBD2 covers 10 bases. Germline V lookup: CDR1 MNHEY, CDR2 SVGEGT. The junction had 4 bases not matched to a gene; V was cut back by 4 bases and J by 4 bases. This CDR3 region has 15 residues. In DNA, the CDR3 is TGTGCCAGCAGTTTAGGGACTAGCGCATACAATGAGCAGTTCTTC. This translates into CASSLGTSAYNEQFF.

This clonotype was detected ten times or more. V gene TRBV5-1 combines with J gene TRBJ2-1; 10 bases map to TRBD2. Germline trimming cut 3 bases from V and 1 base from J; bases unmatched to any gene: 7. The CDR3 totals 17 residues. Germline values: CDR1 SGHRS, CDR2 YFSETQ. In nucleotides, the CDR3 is TGCGCCAGCAGCTCCCAGGCTAGCGGGAGTTCCTACAATGAGCAGTTCTTC. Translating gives CASSSQASGSSYNEQFF.

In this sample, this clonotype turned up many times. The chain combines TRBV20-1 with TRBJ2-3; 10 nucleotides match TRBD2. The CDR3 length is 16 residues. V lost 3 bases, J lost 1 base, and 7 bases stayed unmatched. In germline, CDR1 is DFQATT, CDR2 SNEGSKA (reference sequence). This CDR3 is CSARGGTSAGTDTQYF. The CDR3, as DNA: TGCAGTGCTAGGGGGGGGACTAGCGCAGGCACAGATACGCAGTATTTT.

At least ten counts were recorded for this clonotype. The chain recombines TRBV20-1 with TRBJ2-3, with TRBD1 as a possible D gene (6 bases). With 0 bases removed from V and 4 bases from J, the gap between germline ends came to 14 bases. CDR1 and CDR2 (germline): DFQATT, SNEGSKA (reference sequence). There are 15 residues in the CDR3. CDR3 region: CSARETGFRSDTQYF. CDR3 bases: TGCAGTGCTAGAGAAACAGGGTTCCGGTCAGATACGCAGTATTTT.

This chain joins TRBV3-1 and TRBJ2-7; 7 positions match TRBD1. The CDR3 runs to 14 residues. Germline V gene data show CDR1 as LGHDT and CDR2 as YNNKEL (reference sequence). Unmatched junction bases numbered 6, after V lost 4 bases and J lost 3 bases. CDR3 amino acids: CASSLGTDYYEQYF. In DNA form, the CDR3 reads TGTGCCAGCAGCCTAGGGACAGATTACTACGAGCAGTACTTC.